A selection of T cell receptor beta chains follows, all from one sample in a study of Tregs in tolerant kidney transplant recipients. Method: immunoSEQ multiplex PCR; TCRdb's copy keeps in-frame clones and lacks some. The sample lists about 50,000 clones; approximately 89% were seen once. The sequences come from CD8+ T cells from blood (PBMCs), collected 12 months after the transplant. These receptors were taken from a human patient who received a combined kidney and bone marrow transplant. T cells may partly derive from the graft donor. Each CDR3 is given with its conserved first and last residue. The order of the fields is V gene, D gene, clone size, J gene, CDR3 protein, CDR3 DNA. The D gene is left open where the match is weak. Size is stated for part of the rows, as once, few or many counts, or as a class when the clone is expanded.

>TRBV10-3|.|.|TRBJ2-7
CAISEISYEQYF
TGTGCCATCAGCGAAATCTCCTACGAGCAGTACTTC
>TRBV7-2|TRBD2|.|TRBJ2-7
CASSPQAGDSYEQYF
TGTGCCAGCAGCCCCCAAGCGGGGGACTCCTACGAGCAGTACTTC
>TRBV7-9|TRBD1|.|TRBJ1-1
CASSPGGVEAFF
TGTGCCAGCAGCCCAGGGGGCGTTGAAGCTTTCTTT
>TRBV5-3|TRBD1|.|TRBJ1-5
CARTYHGTEDYSNQPQHF
TGTGCCAGAACCTATCACGGGACAGAAGATTATAGCAATCAGCCCCAGCATTTT
>TRBV7-8|TRBD2|.|TRBJ2-5
CASSFSSGRGGETQYF
TGTGCCAGCAGCTTCTCTAGCGGGAGGGGTGGAGAGACCCAGTACTTC
>TRBV7-6|.|.|TRBJ1-2
CASSDDSPYGYTF
TGTGCCAGCAGCGATGACAGCCCCTATGGCTACACCTTC
>TRBV13|TRBD1|.|TRBJ1-2
CASSSPSTGEGYTF
TGTGCCAGCAGCTCCCCCAGCACAGGGGAAGGCTACACCTTC
>TRBV5-6|TRBD1|.|TRBJ2-7
CASSVTGVGYEQYF
TGTGCCAGCAGCGTGACAGGGGTTGGGTACGAGCAGTACTTC
>TRBV27|.|.|TRBJ2-2
CASSKLANTGELFF
TGTGCCAGCAGCAAGCTCGCGAACACCGGGGAGCTGTTTTTT
>TRBV7-9|TRBD1|once|TRBJ2-7
CASSLVSQGALYEQYF
TGTGCCAGCAGCTTAGTCTCCCAGGGGGCCCTCTACGAGCAGTACTTC
>TRBV30|.|.|TRBJ2-7
CAGQGFSYEQYF
TGTGCCGGGCAGGGGTTCTCCTACGAGCAGTACTTC
>TRBV2|.|.|TRBJ1-1
CASRGLEGLTVNTEAFF
TGTGCCAGCAGAGGTTTGGAGGGTTTAACCGTGAACACTGAAGCTTTCTTT
>TRBV2|TRBD2|.|TRBJ2-7
CASSEIGPLWTSGIRQQYF
TGTGCCAGCAGTGAAATAGGGCCCTTGTGGACTAGCGGAATTAGGCAGCAGTACTTC
>TRBV5-6|.|.|TRBJ1-1
CASSLVQLTEAFF
TGTGCCAGCAGCTTGGTACAGCTGACTGAAGCTTTCTTT
>TRBV5-4|.|once|TRBJ2-1
CASSLGNSRGEQFF
TGTGCCAGCAGCTTGGGAAATAGCCGGGGTGAGCAGTTCTTC
>TRBV6-6|TRBD1|.|TRBJ1-6
CASSYPGQGVGSPLHF
TGTGCCAGCAGTTACCCCGGACAGGGAGTGGGATCCCCCCTCCACTTT
>TRBV6-1|TRBD1|.|TRBJ1-1
CASRTGTGKTEAFF
TGTGCCAGCAGAACCGGGACAGGGAAAACTGAAGCTTTCTTT
>TRBV19|.|.|TRBJ2-2
CASSHGELFF
TGTGCCAGTAGCCACGGGGAGCTGTTTTTT
>TRBV27|.|.|TRBJ2-1
CASSPTYNEQFF
TGTGCCAGCAGTCCAACCTACAATGAGCAGTTCTTC
>TRBV9|TRBD1|.|TRBJ2-1
CASSTHGTDYNEQFF
TGTGCCAGCAGCACCCACGGGACAGATTACAATGAGCAGTTCTTC
>TRBV7-7|.|.|TRBJ2-2
CASSLEPTYTGELFF
TGTGCCAGCAGCTTAGAGCCCACTTACACCGGGGAGCTGTTTTTT
>TRBV30|.|.|TRBJ1-5
CAWSVGHSNQPQHF
TGTGCCTGGAGTGTAGGACATAGCAATCAGCCCCAGCATTTT
>TRBV29-1|.|.|TRBJ1-4
CSGKMSGVGEKLFF
TGCAGCGGTAAAATGTCAGGGGTTGGTGAAAAACTGTTTTTT
>TRBV4-3|.|.|TRBJ2-2
CASSQGGRGELFF
TGCGCCAGCAGCCAAGGGGGCCGAGGGGAGCTGTTTTTT
>TRBV7-3|.|.|TRBJ1-1
CASSFGNTEAFF
TGTGCCAGCAGCTTCGGGAACACTGAAGCTTTCTTT
>TRBV7-9|.|medium-sized|TRBJ1-3
CASSPSVNTIYF
TGTGCCAGCAGCCCTTCTGTAAACACCATATATTTT
>TRBV7-2|.|.|TRBJ2-3
CASSLAMGPSDTQYF
TGTGCCAGCAGCTTAGCCATGGGGCCTTCAGATACGCAGTATTTT
>TRBV7-6|TRBD1|few|TRBJ2-7
CASSPQTGETYEQYF
TGTGCCAGCAGCCCCCAGACAGGGGAAACCTACGAGCAGTACTTC
>TRBV5-4|TRBD1|.|TRBJ2-3
CASSLTGVDTQYF
TGTGCCAGCAGCTTGACAGGGGTAGATACGCAGTATTTT
>TRBV29-1|.|.|TRBJ1-1
CSVGGGSEAFF
TGCAGCGTTGGCGGGGGATCTGAAGCTTTCTTT
>TRBV4-1|TRBD1|.|TRBJ1-2
CASSQVSTGDGYTF
TGCGCCAGCAGCCAAGTGTCTACAGGGGATGGCTACACCTTC
>TRBV10-3|.|.|TRBJ2-1
CAISESGVYNEQFF
TGTGCCATCAGTGAGTCGGGCGTCTACAATGAGCAGTTCTTC
>TRBV4-1|.|.|TRBJ2-5
CASSPQGEETQYF
TGCGCCAGCAGCCCCCAAGGGGAAGAGACCCAGTACTTC
>TRBV7-2|.|.|TRBJ2-7
CASSLESRAPYEQYF
TGTGCCAGCAGCTTAGAAAGCAGGGCACCCTACGAGCAGTACTTC
>TRBV7-2|.|.|TRBJ2-7
CASSFRREQYF
TGTGCCAGCAGCTTTCGTCGCGAGCAGTACTTC
>TRBV15|.|.|TRBJ1-1
CATSSGNTEAFF
TGTGCCACCAGCAGCGGGAACACTGAAGCTTTCTTT
>TRBV29-1|.|.|TRBJ2-1
CSVVGLLSYNEQFF
TGCAGCGTTGTTGGACTCCTCTCCTACAATGAGCAGTTCTTC
>TRBV18|.|.|TRBJ1-2
CASSGQPNYGYTF
TGTGCCAGCTCCGGACAGCCAAACTATGGCTACACCTTC
>TRBV4-3|.|.|TRBJ2-7
CASSQETGQTYEQYF
TGCGCCAGCAGCCAAGAGACGGGACAAACCTACGAGCAGTACTTC
>TRBV4-2|TRBD1|once|TRBJ1-5
CASSQEQGTSNQPQHF
TGTGCCAGCAGCCAAGAACAGGGGACGAGCAATCAGCCCCAGCATTTT
>TRBV2|TRBD2|.|TRBJ2-1
CASSESSGRPINEQFF
TGTGCCAGCAGTGAAAGTAGCGGGAGGCCGATCAATGAGCAGTTCTTC
>TRBV5-6|TRBD1|.|TRBJ1-1
CASHRGRTEAFF
TGTGCCAGTCACAGGGGTCGCACTGAAGCTTTCTTT
>TRBV4-1|.|.|TRBJ2-7
CASSPLLGAPLSSYEQYF
TGCGCCAGCAGCCCTTTATTGGGGGCTCCCCTTTCCTCCTACGAGCAGTACTTC
>TRBV7-3|.|.|TRBJ2-5
CASSLKILGVYQETQYF
TGTGCCAGCAGCTTAAAAATCCTCGGGGTGTACCAAGAGACCCAGTACTTC
>TRBV7-8|TRBD1|.|TRBJ1-2
CASSLVTGGYGYTF
TGTGCCAGCAGCTTAGTCACAGGGGGCTATGGCTACACCTTC
>TRBV27|.|.|TRBJ1-5
CASSRYSNQPQHF
TGTGCCAGCAGCCGGTATAGCAATCAGCCCCAGCATTTT
>TRBV9|.|once|TRBJ1-4
CASSVGGAHEKLFF
TGTGCCAGCAGCGTAGGAGGTGCCCATGAAAAACTGTTTTTT
>TRBV9|TRBD2|.|TRBJ2-7
CASSVGAGRVDEQYF
TGTGCCAGCAGCGTAGGGGCAGGGAGGGTAGACGAGCAGTACTTC
>TRBV14|.|.|TRBJ2-1
CASSQGEPLHLYNEQFF
TGTGCCAGCAGCCAGGGAGAGCCTTTACACCTTTACAATGAGCAGTTCTTC
>TRBV5-1|.|.|TRBJ2-7
CASSLVEEGCF
TGCGCCAGCAGCTTGGTGGAGGAAGGTTGCTTC
>TRBV6-1|.|.|TRBJ2-2
CASNRDTYTGELFF
TGTGCCAGCAACCGGGACACATACACCGGGGAGCTGTTTTTT
>TRBV28|.|.|TRBJ2-7
CASTSTIKSYEQYF
TGTGCCAGCACCTCTACTATTAAGTCCTACGAGCAGTACTTC
>TRBV18|.|.|TRBJ1-5
CASSTTPTELGQPQHF
TGTGCCAGCTCAACCACGCCGACGGAGCTTGGGCAGCCCCAGCATTTT
>TRBV5-6|.|.|TRBJ2-7
CASSLWALPVSYEQYF
TGTGCCAGCAGCTTGTGGGCACTCCCCGTCTCCTACGAGCAGTACTTC